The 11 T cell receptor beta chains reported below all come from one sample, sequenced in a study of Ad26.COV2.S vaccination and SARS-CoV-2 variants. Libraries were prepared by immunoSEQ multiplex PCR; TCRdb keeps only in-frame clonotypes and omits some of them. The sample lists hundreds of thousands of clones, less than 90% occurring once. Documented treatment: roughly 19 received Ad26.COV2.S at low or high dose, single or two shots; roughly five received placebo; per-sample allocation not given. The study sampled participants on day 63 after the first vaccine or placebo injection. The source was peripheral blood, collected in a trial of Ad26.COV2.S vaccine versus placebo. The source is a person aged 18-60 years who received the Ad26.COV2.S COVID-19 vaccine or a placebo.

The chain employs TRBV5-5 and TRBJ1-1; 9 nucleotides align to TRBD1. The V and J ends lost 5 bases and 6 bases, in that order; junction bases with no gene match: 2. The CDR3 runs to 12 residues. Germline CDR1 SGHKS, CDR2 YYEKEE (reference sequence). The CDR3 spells CASRRQGAEAFF. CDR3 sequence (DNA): TGTGCCAGCAGACGACAGGGGGCTGAAGCTTTCTTT. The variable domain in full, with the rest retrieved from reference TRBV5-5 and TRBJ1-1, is DAGVTQSPTHLIKTRGQQVTLRCSPISGHKSVSWYQQVLGQGPQFIFQYYEKEERGRGNFPDRFSARQFPNYSSELNVNALLLGDSALYLCASRRQGAEAFFGQGTRLTVV.

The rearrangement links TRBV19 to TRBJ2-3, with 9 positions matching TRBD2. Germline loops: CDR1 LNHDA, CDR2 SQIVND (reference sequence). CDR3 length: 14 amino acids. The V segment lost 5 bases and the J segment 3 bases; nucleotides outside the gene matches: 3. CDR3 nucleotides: TGTGCCAGTAGTCCCGGACTAGCGACAGATACGCAGTATTTT. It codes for CASSPGLATDTQYF.

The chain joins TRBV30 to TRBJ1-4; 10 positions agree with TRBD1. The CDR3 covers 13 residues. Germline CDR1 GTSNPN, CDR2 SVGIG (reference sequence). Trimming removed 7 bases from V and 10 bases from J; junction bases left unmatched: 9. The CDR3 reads CAYDMDRGTKLFF. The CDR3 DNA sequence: TGTGCCTATGATATGGACAGGGGGACAAAACTGTTTTTT.

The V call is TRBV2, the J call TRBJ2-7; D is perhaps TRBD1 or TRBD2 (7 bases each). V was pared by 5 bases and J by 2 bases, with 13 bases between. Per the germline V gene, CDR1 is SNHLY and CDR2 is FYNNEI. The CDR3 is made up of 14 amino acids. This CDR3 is CASSSQGGAYEQYF. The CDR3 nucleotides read TGTGCCAGCAGTTCCCAGGGGGGGGCCTACGAGCAGTACTTC.

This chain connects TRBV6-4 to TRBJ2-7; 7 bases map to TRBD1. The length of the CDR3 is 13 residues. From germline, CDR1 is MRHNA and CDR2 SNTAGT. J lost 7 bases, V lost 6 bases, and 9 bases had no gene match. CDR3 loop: CASSRQGGGEQYF. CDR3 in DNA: TGTGCCAGCAGCAGACAGGGCGGTGGAGAGCAGTACTTC.

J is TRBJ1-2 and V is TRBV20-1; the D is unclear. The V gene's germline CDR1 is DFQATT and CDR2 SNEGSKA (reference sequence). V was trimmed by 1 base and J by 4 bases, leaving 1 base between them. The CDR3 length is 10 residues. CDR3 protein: CSARAYGYTF. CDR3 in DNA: TGCAGTGCTAGAGCCTATGGCTACACCTTC.

The CDR3 nucleotides read TGCAGTGCTAGTTCGGCTATTGAGCAGTTCTTC. The encoded protein is CSASSAIEQFF. V usage is TRBV20-1 and J usage is TRBJ2-1, with D unclear. CDR1 is DFQATT, CDR2 SNEGSKA, per germline (reference sequence). The CDR3 is 11 residues long. The ends were cut back, 3 bases at V and 9 bases at J, with 9 bases in the middle.

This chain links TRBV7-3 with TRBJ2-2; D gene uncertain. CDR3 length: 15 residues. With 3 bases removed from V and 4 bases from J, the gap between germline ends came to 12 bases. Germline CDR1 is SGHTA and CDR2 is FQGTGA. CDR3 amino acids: CASSFNFGSTGELFF. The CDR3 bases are TGTGCCAGCAGCTTTAATTTTGGGTCCACCGGGGAGCTGTTTTTT.

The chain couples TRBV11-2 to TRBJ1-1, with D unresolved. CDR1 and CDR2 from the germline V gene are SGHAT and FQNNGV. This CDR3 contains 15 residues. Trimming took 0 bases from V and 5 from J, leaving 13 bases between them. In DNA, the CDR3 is TGTGCCAGCAGCTTAGATGCCTTACCGGGGACTGAAGCTTTCTTT. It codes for CASSLDALPGTEAFF.

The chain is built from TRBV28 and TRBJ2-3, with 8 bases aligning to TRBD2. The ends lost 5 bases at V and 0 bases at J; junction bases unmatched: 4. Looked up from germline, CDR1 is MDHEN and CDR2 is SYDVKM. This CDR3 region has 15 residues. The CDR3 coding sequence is TGTGCCAGCAGTACTATAGCGGGGAGCACAGATACGCAGTATTTT. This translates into CASSTIAGSTDTQYF.

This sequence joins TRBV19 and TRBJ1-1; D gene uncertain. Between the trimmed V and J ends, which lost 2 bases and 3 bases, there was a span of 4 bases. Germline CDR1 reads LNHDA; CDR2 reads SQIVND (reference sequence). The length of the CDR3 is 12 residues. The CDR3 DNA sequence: TGTGCCAGTAGTATAAGCGACACTGAAGCTTTCTTT. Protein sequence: CASSISDTEAFF.